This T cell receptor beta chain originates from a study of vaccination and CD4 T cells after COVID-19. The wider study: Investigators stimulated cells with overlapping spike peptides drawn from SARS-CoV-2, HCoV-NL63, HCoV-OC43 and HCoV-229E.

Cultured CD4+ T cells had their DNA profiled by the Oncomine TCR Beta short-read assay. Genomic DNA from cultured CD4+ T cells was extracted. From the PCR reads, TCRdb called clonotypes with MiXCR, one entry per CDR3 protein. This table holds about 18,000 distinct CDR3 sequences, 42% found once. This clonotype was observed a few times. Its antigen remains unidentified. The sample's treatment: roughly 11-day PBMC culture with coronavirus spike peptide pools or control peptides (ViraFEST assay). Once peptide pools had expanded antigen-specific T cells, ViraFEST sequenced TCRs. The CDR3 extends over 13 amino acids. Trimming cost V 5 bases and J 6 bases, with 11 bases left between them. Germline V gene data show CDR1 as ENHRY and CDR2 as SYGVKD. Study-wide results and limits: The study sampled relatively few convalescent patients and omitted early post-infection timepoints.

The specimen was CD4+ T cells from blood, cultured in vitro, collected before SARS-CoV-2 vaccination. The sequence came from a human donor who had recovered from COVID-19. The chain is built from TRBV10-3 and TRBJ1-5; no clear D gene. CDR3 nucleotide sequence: TGTGCCATCAGTCAGACCCAGGCTCAGCCCCAGCATTTT. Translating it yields CAISQTQAQPQHF.